This T cell receptor beta chain derives from a study of T cells in Graves' hyperthyroidism and ophthalmopathy. This CDR3 comprises 16 residues. V gave up 3 bases and J gave up 1 base; unmatched junction bases: 4. Researchers barred patients who had uncontrolled infection, other autoimmune disease, pregnancy or lactation. This clonotype has ten or more counts. Amplified TCR beta CDR3 regions came from RNA transcripts. Primed by the HTBI set, a first-round RT-PCR was run on the TCR CDR3. MiXCR, applied by TCRdb to the multiplex PCR reads, yields one record per CDR3 protein. Among about 720,000 distinct CDR3 sequences, under 20% were seen once, and the ten largest hold 16%.

The V and J genes are TRBV12-3 or TRBV12-4 and TRBJ1-2, with 11 positions matching TRBD1. Sequencing was performed on blood. The sequence was obtained from a woman between 45 and 60 years old with Graves' hyperthyroidism that later progressed to Graves' ophthalmopathy. DNA for the CDR3: TGTGCCAGCAGTTTCGCTGGGACAGGGGGTAACTATGGCTACACCTTC. Protein: CASSFAGTGGNYGYTF.